The clone carrying this T cell receptor (beta chain) appeared a few times. The antigen is unknown. The sample is drawn from a study of T cell repertoires in cytomegalovirus infection. Study details: Selection of CMV epitopes for the study included recently identified HLA-C-restricted and well-studied HLA-B-restricted ones. Public TCR beta signature analysis indicated the presence of both CMV infection and matching HLA type. General study results and limits: The ex vivo response was dominated by HLA-C-restricted CMV-specific TCR beta clonotypes.

V was trimmed by 9 bases and J by 3 bases, leaving 18 bases between them. The CDR3 has 15 residues. CDR1 is LNHDA, CDR2 SQIVND, per germline (reference sequence). TCRdb re-analysed the reads in MiXCR, keeping a single row per CDR3 protein. Seen here are 900,000 to 950,000 distinct CDR3 sequences, roughly 31% observed once, and the top ten hold roughly 13%. The material sequenced was cultured CD8+ T cells from PBMCs, taken from culture after CMV antigen stimulation. This chain links TRBV19 with TRBJ2-1, with a possible D match to TRBD2 (5 bases). The clonotype originates from a human donor in good health (CMV status not recorded). Some clones in this sample may be carry-over from other donors' samples. The CDR3 is CASSFGPRGYNEQFF. The CDR3 region has the DNA TGTGCCAGCAGTTTCGGACCCCGGGGCTACAATGAGCAGTTCTTC.